This T cell receptor beta chain derives from a study of T-cell reconstitution after alpha-beta-depleted transplantation in children. CDR1 DFQATT and CDR2 SNEGSKA come from the germline V gene (reference sequence). Trimming stripped 0 bases from V and 4 bases from J, with 12 bases between. This CDR3 region has 14 residues. Study findings and constraints: Hyperexpanded clones declined; after one year, newly produced T cells mostly supplied diversity. High day-60 TCRbeta diversity in some patients came from surviving recipient T cells and thymic progenitors. Several hundred expanded graft clones reportedly supplied alpha-beta T cells about two months after transplant.

Regarding this clonotype: What it recognizes is unknown.

Researchers prepared the TCRbeta library using unique molecular identifiers, the study reports. TCRdb fed the PCR reads into MiXCR, producing one record per CDR3 protein. The data contain approximately 230,000 distinct CDR3 sequences, 20% to 30% of them seen just once; the ten biggest clones take up about 4.8%. This TCR came from a female patient aged 2-15 years who had a stem cell transplant for congenital amegakaryocytic thrombocytopenia, so the T cells may come from the graft donor. This specimen was PBMCs, mostly from graft donor cells, taken 360 days after TCRalphabeta/CD19-depleted stem cell transplant. The chain joins TRBV20-1 to TRBJ1-2, with D possibly TRBD1 on 6 matching bases. The CDR3 coding sequence is TGCAGTGCTAGAGAACGGGGGCAGGGCTATGGCTACACCTTC. This translates into CSARERGQGYGYTF.